The entry below describes one T cell receptor beta chain. J lost 5 bases, V lost 5 bases, and 5 bases had no gene match. The CDR3 runs 14 residues. The data were taken from a study of T-cell reconstitution after alpha-beta-depleted transplantation in children. Library preparation (for TCRbeta) was performed with unique molecular identifiers. TCRdb recomputed calls from the PCR reads with MiXCR, one row per CDR3 protein. The sample has hundreds of thousands of distinct CDR3 sequences; around a third are singletons. The clonotype comes from a human donor who donated a stem cell graft to a child with aplastic anemia. V is TRBV12-3 or TRBV12-4 and J is TRBJ2-2; 7 positions agree with TRBD1. The sample consisted of PBMCs from the stem cell graft donor, taken from the stem cell graft. This CDR3 is CASSRGGGTGELFF. The CDR3 nucleotides are TGTGCCAGCAGTCGAGGGGGCGGAACCGGGGAGCTGTTTTTT.